Reported below is one TCR beta chain. Original processing notes: Estimates of nucleated cell counts were drawn from the amplification of reference gene primers. Some clones are missing from TCRdb's copy, which holds only in-frame ones; the method was immunoSEQ multiplex PCR. V, J and clone size were drawn from that table, and D and trimming were deduced from the DNA. The table has around 300,000 clones, more than 75% seen once; the top ten hold approximately 4%. This sample is part of a study of blood T cell repertoires in COVID-19. At the level of the study: Specimens from acute and convalescent COVID-19 originated in the United States, Italy and Spain. Sample material is recorded as cDNA or gDNA derived from T cells, B-cell-depleted T cells, or PBMCs.

Trimming took off 3 bases at V and 0 bases at J, with 13 bases between the two ends. This CDR3 spans 16 amino acids. The V gene's germline CDR1 is SGHTA and CDR2 FQGNSA. The chain combines TRBV7-2 with TRBJ2-3; weak D call: TRBD2 (6 bases). The specimen sequenced was peripheral blood. This TCR was sampled from a woman between 50 and 59 years old with active or convalescent COVID-19. For the CDR3, the DNA is TGTGCCAGCAGCTTCGGGACTCCCGGTAGCACAGATACGCAGTATTTT. Encoded protein: CASSFGTPGSTDTQYF.